The 25 T cell receptor beta chains below were found in one sample sequenced in a study of blood T cells in healthy people across ages. A second PCR of 7 to 11 cycles used a sample-barcoded 5' primer and a J-beta primer mix. TCRdb re-called the 5' RACE reads through MiXCR, storing one row per CDR3 protein. The table records about 2 million distinct CDR3 sequences, about 50% of them present only once. The source material was blood. These receptors all come from a woman aged 40 to 50 in good health.

This clonotype was detected a few times. The chain employs TRBV6-6 and TRBJ2-7, with TRBD1 matching over 11 bases. The tail of the sequence fits TRBJ2-5 better, so the J call may be wrong. CDR1 is MNHNY and CDR2 is SVGAGI in the germline V gene (reference sequence). The CDR3 consists of 15 residues. CDR3 protein: CASSIGQGAGETQYF. The CDR3 DNA reads as TGTGCCAGCAGCATAGGACAGGGGGCTGGTGAGACCCAGTACTTC.

As for this clonotype: A read error may explain this, as a much larger clone is one base away. The chain employs TRBV29-1 and TRBJ2-5; no definite D call. Germline V CDR1 and CDR2: SQVTM, ANQGSEA. This CDR3 is 12 amino acids long. CDR3 DNA sequence: TGCAACGTTCAACCGACCCAAGAGACCCAGTACTTC. Its protein is CNVQPTQETQYF.

This chain connects TRBV7-2 to TRBJ2-7; no clear D gene. The V end was cut by 3 bases, the J end by 1 base, with 10 bases between. The CDR3 is 14 residues long. Germline CDR1 and CDR2: SGHTA and FQGNSA. The CDR3 reads CASSFELSSYEQYF. CDR3 coding DNA: TGTGCCAGCAGCTTCGAATTATCTTCCTACGAGCAGTACTTC.

This clonotype was detected a few times. The chain has TRBV10-3 and TRBJ2-1, with TRBD1 matching 9 bases. The CDR3 totals 16 residues. Germline V gene lookup returns CDR1 ENHRY and CDR2 SYGVKD. After removal of 6 bases from V and 7 bases from J, the junction contained 13 bases not matched to a gene. CDR3 loop: CAIRNPRDRVGNEQFF. Written as DNA, the CDR3 is TGTGCCATCAGAAACCCCCGGGACAGGGTCGGGAATGAGCAGTTCTTC.

J is TRBJ2-7 and V is TRBV6-5, with D uncertain. This CDR3 has 15 residues. V dropped 0 bases and J dropped 2 bases, with 11 bases sitting between them. Germline V gives CDR1 MNHEY, CDR2 SVGAGI. CDR3 sequence reads: CASSYSNPLTYEQYF. Here the CDR3 DNA reads TGTGCCAGCAGTTACTCGAATCCCCTAACCTACGAGCAGTACTTC.

This clonotype was detected only a few times. The J gene is TRBJ1-1, the V gene TRBV5-1; D not certain. The V gene lost 1 base and the J gene lost 1 base, with 11 bases spanning the gap. The CDR3 totals 15 residues. Germline V gene lookup returns CDR1 SGHRS and CDR2 YFSETQ. The CDR3 protein is CASSLSPAGNTEAFF. The CDR3 coding sequence is TGCGCCAGCAGCTTGTCACCCGCAGGGAACACTGAAGCTTTCTTT.

This rearrangement joins TRBV20-1 to TRBJ2-7, with D possibly being TRBD1 (5 bases). CDR1 is DFQATT and CDR2 is SNEGSKA in the germline V gene (reference sequence). The V and J ends lost 3 bases and 7 bases respectively, with 10 bases between them. The CDR3 runs 11 residues. CDR3 in DNA: TGCAGTGCTAGTTTTCCAGGGGAGCAGTACTTC. Its protein is CSASFPGEQYF.

The table lists this clonotype with a few counts. The CDR3 region is CAIRGGGEDTQYF. The CDR3, as DNA: TGTGCCATCAGGGGAGGGGGTGAAGATACGCAGTATTTT. The V and J genes are TRBV10-3 and TRBJ2-3; a weak D match, TRBD2 (7 bases). Germline CDR1 is ENHRY and CDR2 is SYGVKD. Between the trimmed V and J ends, which lost 6 bases and 5 bases, there was a span of 12 bases. This CDR3 is 13 amino acids long.

The chain uses TRBV20-1 and TRBJ2-5; 9 bases align to TRBD1. Losses at the gene ends were 5 bases for V and 4 bases for J; bases not matched to a gene: 8. This CDR3 region has 14 residues. Germline assignment: CDR1 DFQATT and CDR2 SNEGSKA (reference sequence). The CDR3 sequence is CSAPRDRARETQYF. In DNA, the CDR3 is TGCAGTGCTCCCCGGGACAGGGCGCGAGAGACCCAGTACTTC.

This clonotype was seen a few times. V and J are TRBV4-1 and TRBJ2-5; 8 bases are shared with TRBD2. Germline V gene data show CDR1 as MGHRA and CDR2 as YSYEKL. CDR3 size: 18 residues. The V segment lost 1 base and the J segment 1 base; nucleotides outside the gene matches: 11. Here the CDR3 DNA reads TGCGCCAGCAGCCAAGTCAGCCCCAGCGGGGGACCCCAAGAGACCCAGTACTTC. Its translation is CASSQVSPSGGPQETQYF.

This chain connects TRBV7-9 to TRBJ2-1; 9 bases are a match to TRBD1. Germline assignment: CDR1 SEHNR and CDR2 FQNEAQ (reference sequence). V shed 7 bases, J shed 10 bases, and the junction held 17 bases outside the gene matches. The CDR3 contains 16 residues. DNA for the CDR3: TGTGCCAGCACCCCACCGGGACAGGGCGTGTGGTTAGAGCAGTTCTTC. It specifies CASTPPGQGVWLEQFF.

There are many counts of this clonotype. This chain joins TRBV27 and TRBJ2-5, with a weak D call TRBD2 (6 bases). Per the germline V gene, CDR1 is MNHEY and CDR2 is SMNVEV (reference sequence). The CDR3 consists of 17 residues. V was clipped by 1 base and J by 1 base, with 16 bases between them. The CDR3 region is CASSLFFSGGTQETQYF. The CDR3 DNA follows: TGTGCCAGCAGTTTATTCTTTAGTGGGGGGACCCAAGAGACCCAGTACTTC.

The gene calls are TRBV24-1 and TRBJ2-5, with 8 bases fitting TRBD1. Germline CDR1 reads KGHDR; CDR2 reads SFDVKD. With 4 bases clipped from V and 4 bases from J, the junction kept 7 bases outside the gene matches. This CDR3 is 15 amino acids long. CDR3 coding DNA: TGTGCCACCAGTGACCCCCGGACAGGGCGAGAGACCCAGTACTTC. It is translated as CATSDPRTGRETQYF.

The chain couples TRBV20-1 to TRBJ2-7; TRBD2 matches at 10 bases. The J call may be in error: the DNA end matches TRBJ2-5 better. This CDR3 region has 17 residues. Germline CDR1 DFQATT, CDR2 SNEGSKA (reference sequence). CDR3 sequence (DNA): TGCAGTGCTGGGCTGTTTAGCGGGGGGTTTCTCCCAGAGACCCAGTACTTC. It is translated as CSAGLFSGGFLPETQYF.

This clonotype was counted only a few times. The chain joins TRBV6-5 to TRBJ1-1; D is unclear. The V gene lost 0 bases and the J gene lost 5 bases, with 13 bases spanning the gap. The CDR3 length is 15 residues. Germline V CDR1 and CDR2: MNHEY, SVGAGI. Here the CDR3 DNA reads TGTGCCAGCAGTTACTCGCGCCTCTCGGGTACTGAAGCTTTCTTT. Protein sequence: CASSYSRLSGTEAFF.

The rearrangement joins TRBV29-1 to TRBJ2-4, with D uncertain. Per germline, CDR1 SQVTM and CDR2 ANQGSEA. Trimming pared 0 bases from V and 0 bases from J, leaving 3 bases between. The CDR3 is made up of 13 amino acids. CDR3 sequence reads: CSVEDVAKNIQYF. Written as DNA, the CDR3 is TGCAGCGTTGAAGACGTAGCCAAAAACATTCAGTACTTC.

This rearrangement joins TRBV5-6 to TRBJ2-7; D possibly matches TRBD1 or TRBD2 (5 bases each). Trimming took 4 bases from V and 2 from J, leaving 16 bases between them. Germline V CDR1 and CDR2: SGHDT, YYEEEE. The CDR3 is made up of 15 amino acids. The CDR3 sequence: CASSPTSGPTYEQYF. As DNA, the CDR3 is TGTGCCAGCAGCCCTACCTCGGGGCCAACCTACGAGCAGTACTTC. Complete variable domain (other parts from reference TRBV5-6 and TRBJ2-7): DAGVTQSPTHLIKTRGQQVTLRCSPKSGHDTVSWYQQALGQGPQFIFQYYEEEERQRGNFPDRFSGHQFPNYSSELNVNALLLGDSALYLCASSPTSGPTYEQYFGPGTRLTVT.

The rearrangement links TRBV11-1 to TRBJ2-1, with D unresolved. V was clipped by 4 bases and J by 6 bases, with 16 bases between them. The germline V gene has CDR1 SGHAT and CDR2 FQDESV (reference sequence). CDR3 length: 15 amino acids. The CDR3 is CASSSLGGSLNEQFF. The DNA of the CDR3 is TGTGCCAGCAGCTCCCTCGGCGGCTCCCTCAATGAGCAGTTCTTC.

The chain carries TRBV20-1 and TRBJ2-1; 7 nucleotides line up with TRBD2. V lost 3 bases to trimming and J lost 4 bases; unmatched junction nucleotides: 6. The germline V gene encodes CDR1 DFQATT and CDR2 SNEGSKA (reference sequence). This CDR3 comprises 14 residues. The CDR3 spells CSASLGAGYNEQFF. As DNA, the CDR3 is TGCAGTGCTAGTCTGGGAGCGGGGTACAATGAGCAGTTCTTC.

This clonotype was counted many times. The chain joins TRBV7-2 to TRBJ2-3; 8 positions agree with TRBD1. Trimming took 6 bases from V and 1 from J; bases not matched to a gene: 3. Germline V gene data show CDR1 as SGHTA and CDR2 as FQGNSA. CDR3 length: 14 residues. For the CDR3, the DNA is TGTGCCAGCAGTCAACAGGGGGGCACAGATACGCAGTATTTT. Amino acids: CASSQQGGTDTQYF. The whole variable domain, filled in from reference TRBV7-2 and TRBJ2-3, reads GAGVSQSPSNKVTEKGKDVELRCDPISGHTALYWYRQSLGQGLEFLIYFQGNSAPDKSGLPSDRFSAERTGGSVSTLTIQRTQQEDSAVYLCASSQQGGTDTQYFGPGTRLTVL.

CDR3 region: CASSQEMQDAYGYTF. The CDR3 DNA sequence: TGTGCCAGCAGCCAAGAGATGCAGGATGCCTATGGCTACACCTTC. The chain is built from TRBV4-2 and TRBJ1-2; D gene ambiguous. V was pared by 0 bases and J by 4 bases, with 12 bases between. This CDR3 is built from 15 residues. Germline CDR1 reads LGHNA; CDR2 reads YNFKEQ.

This clonotype occurred a few times. The CDR3 DNA reads as TGTGCCAGCGCTCGGTTAGGGTTCGGGGAGACCCAGTACTTC. Translating gives CASARLGFGETQYF. The chain employs TRBV12-3 or TRBV12-4 and TRBJ2-5; D not certain. The V gene lost 8 bases and the J gene lost 5 bases, with 18 bases spanning the gap. The CDR3 runs to 14 residues.

The chain uses TRBV11-3 and TRBJ2-3, with TRBD2 matching 8 bases. This CDR3 comprises 16 residues. The germline gives CDR1 SGHNT, CDR2 YENEEA. J was trimmed by 3 bases and V by 3 bases; bases with no gene match: 8. CDR3 sequence (DNA): TGTGCCAGCAGCTTCGGGGGGGCCGGGACAACAGATACGCAGTATTTT. Amino acids: CASSFGGAGTTDTQYF.

This clonotype appeared a few times. CDR3 in amino acids: CSAGGPILARGYTF. CDR3 nucleotides: TGCAGTGCCGGCGGGCCTATCCTTGCCAGGGGCTACACCTTC. The chain uses TRBV20-1 and TRBJ1-2, with D unresolved. The germline V gene has CDR1 DFQATT and CDR2 SNEGSKA (reference sequence). The CDR3 is made up of 14 amino acids. Trimming took off 6 bases at V and 8 bases at J, with 22 bases between the two ends.

The chain carries TRBV5-1 and TRBJ2-7, with D perhaps being TRBD1 or TRBD2 (5 bases each). CDR3 length equals 14 residues. Trimming stripped 0 bases from V and 6 bases from J, with 13 bases between. In germline, CDR1 is SGHRS, CDR2 YFSETQ. The CDR3 DNA reads as TGCGCCAGCAGCTTGGCCGGGACCCCCGGCGAGCAGTACTTC. It specifies CASSLAGTPGEQYF. Drawing the rest from reference TRBV5-1 and TRBJ2-7, the complete variable domain is KAGVTQTPRYLIKTRGQQVTLSCSPISGHRSVSWYQQTPGQGLQFLFEYFSETQRNKGNFPGRFSGRQFSNSRSEMNVSTLELGDSALYLCASSLAGTPGEQYFGPGTRLTVT.